A selection of T cell receptor beta chains follows, all from one sample in a study of blood T cells in healthy people across ages. TCRdb analysed the 5' RACE reads with MiXCR anew, one entry per CDR3 protein. Of roughly 1,500,000 distinct CDR3 sequences listed, approximately 42% are singletons. The source material was blood. Receptors were obtained from a woman aged 18 to 35 in good health. Each CDR3 is given with its conserved first and last residue. D genes are given only for firm matches. Part of the rows lack a size; the others show once, few, many or a class for expanded clones.

TRBV10-3	TRBD2	NA	TRBJ2-7	CAISIAGTHEQYF	TGTGCCATCTCGATAGCGGGAACCCACGAGCAGTACTTC
TRBV5-1	NA	few	TRBJ2-7	CASSLRLGESYEQYF	TGCGCCAGCAGCTTGAGGCTAGGGGAATCCTACGAGCAGTACTTC
TRBV12-3/TRBV12-4	NA	few	TRBJ2-2	CASRALTGELFF	TGTGCCAGCAGGGCACTAACCGGGGAGCTGTTTTTT
TRBV27	TRBD2	many	TRBJ2-7	CASRLAGGSYEQYF	TGTGCCAGCAGGCTAGCGGGAGGTTCCTACGAGCAGTACTTC
TRBV10-3	TRBD1	NA	TRBJ1-6	CAPDPGGDYSVGPHF	TGTGCCCCCGACCCAGGGGGTGACTACTCGGTCGGCCCCCACTTT
TRBV7-2	NA	NA	TRBJ2-1	CASSLSPGQINEQFF	TGTGCCAGCAGCTTGTCCCCGGGACAAATCAATGAGCAGTTCTTC
TRBV15	NA	NA	TRBJ2-3	CATSREGSTDMQYF	TGTGCCACCAGCAGAGAGGGGAGCACAGATATGCAGTATTTT
TRBV6-2/TRBV6-3	NA	NA	TRBJ2-3	CASNPYSTDTQYF	TGTGCCAGCAATCCTTACAGCACAGATACGCAGTATTTT
TRBV10-3	TRBD1	NA	TRBJ1-6	CAISETGGSPLHF	TGTGCCATCAGTGAGACAGGGGGCTCACCCCTCCACTTT
TRBV11-3	NA	NA	TRBJ2-5	CASSFKPVNEQYF	TGTGCCAGCAGCTTTAAGCCGGTCAATGAGCAGTACTTC
TRBV20-1	NA	NA	TRBJ2-3	CAGDPGTDTQYF	TGCGCAGGGGATCCCGGGACAGATACGCAGTATTTT
TRBV2	NA	NA	TRBJ2-1	CASIPTLASKEQFF	TGTGCCAGCATCCCCACGCTAGCGAGCAAGGAGCAGTTCTTC
TRBV12-3/TRBV12-4	NA	many	TRBJ2-1	CASSNNEQFF	TGTGCCAGCAGTAACAATGAGCAGTTCTTC
TRBV29-1	NA	few	TRBJ2-5	CSVGLGVETQYF	TGCAGCGTTGGATTGGGGGTAGAGACCCAGTACTTC
TRBV4-1	NA	NA	TRBJ1-2	CASSQDFSYGYTF	TGCGCCAGCAGCCAAGATTTCAGCTATGGCTACACCTTC
TRBV20-1	TRBD2	NA	TRBJ2-1	CSASIPGLGYNEQFF	TGCAGTGCTTCAATACCGGGACTAGGCTACAATGAGCAGTTCTTC
TRBV30	NA	NA	TRBJ1-5	CAWSGIQGNNQPQHF	TGTGCCTGGAGTGGGATTCAGGGGAACAATCAGCCCCAGCATTTT
TRBV5-1	TRBD2	many	TRBJ2-7	CASSGAGVYEQYF	TGCGCCAGCAGCGGAGCGGGAGTGTACGAGCAGTACTTC
TRBV12-3/TRBV12-4	TRBD2	NA	TRBJ2-3	CASTLMTSGRWRLPDMQYF	TGTGCCAGCACCTTGATGACTAGCGGGAGGTGGAGGCTCCCAGATATGCAGTATTTT
TRBV21-1	NA	NA	TRBJ1-1	CASSKALPGGKFTEAFF	TGTGCCAGCAGCAAAGCGCTTCCAGGAGGGAAATTCACTGAAGCTTTCTTT
TRBV7-6	TRBD2	NA	TRBJ2-1	CASSLARMLAGVEGNNEQFF	TGTGCCAGCAGCTTAGCGCGTATGCTAGCGGGAGTGGAGGGAAACAATGAGCAGTTCTTC
TRBV7-2	NA	NA	TRBJ1-4	CASSPQDYLGRNEKLFF	TGTGCCAGCAGCCCCCAGGACTATCTTGGACGTAATGAAAAACTGTTTTTT
TRBV7-9	NA	NA	TRBJ2-3	CASSLVAGPTDTQYF	TGTGCCAGCAGCTTAGTCGCGGGGCCCACAGATACGCAGTATTTT
TRBV4-1	TRBD1	NA	TRBJ2-7	CASSPWTGGSYEQYF	TGCGCCAGCAGCCCTTGGACAGGAGGCTCCTACGAGCAGTACTTC
TRBV2	TRBD1	NA	TRBJ1-4	CASSNDRVFEKLFF	TGTGCCAGCAGCAACGACAGGGTGTTCGAAAAACTGTTTTTT
TRBV20-1	TRBD1	NA	TRBJ2-1	CSAGDRRYNEQFF	TGCAGTGCCGGGGACAGGAGATACAATGAGCAGTTCTTC
TRBV29-1	TRBD1	NA	TRBJ1-2	CSASPPGTGGGGNYGYTF	TGCAGCGCTTCTCCCCCCGGGACAGGGGGCGGGGGGAACTATGGCTACACCTTC
TRBV20-1	TRBD1	NA	TRBJ2-7	CSALTGRAYEQYF	TGCAGTGCTCTGACAGGGCGCGCCTACGAGCAGTACTTC
TRBV7-9	NA	few	TRBJ2-1	CASSFRDSSNEQFF	TGTGCCAGCAGCTTTAGGGACTCTAGCAATGAGCAGTTCTTC
TRBV9	TRBD2	few	TRBJ2-1	CASSFGTSGGDEQFF	TGTGCCAGCAGCTTCGGGACTAGCGGGGGAGATGAGCAGTTCTTC
TRBV6-5	TRBD2	NA	TRBJ2-1	CASSASGGASIEQFF	TGTGCCAGCAGTGCTAGCGGGGGGGCCAGTATTGAGCAGTTCTTC
TRBV12-3/TRBV12-4	TRBD2	NA	TRBJ2-3	CASSPTLLAGRTDTQYF	TGTGCCAGCAGTCCGACCTTACTAGCGGGGAGAACAGATACGCAGTATTTT
TRBV7-9	NA	NA	TRBJ1-2	CASSLGVSSLDGYTF	TGTGCCAGCAGCTTAGGGGTTTCTTCCTTGGATGGCTACACCTTC
TRBV20-1	NA	NA	TRBJ2-2	CSATYLNTGELFF	TGCAGTGCTACTTATTTGAACACCGGGGAGCTGTTTTTT
TRBV28	TRBD1	once	TRBJ1-4	CASSRQGAGNEKLFF	TGTGCCAGCAGCCGTCAGGGGGCCGGGAATGAAAAACTGTTTTTT
TRBV28	TRBD2	NA	TRBJ2-7	CASLPGSLAGVKQYF	TGTGCCAGCCTCCCCGGGAGCCTAGCGGGAGTTAAGCAGTACTTC
TRBV4-1	NA	NA	TRBJ1-2	CTSSQEAGEYGYSF	TGCACCAGCAGCCAAGAGGCAGGGGAATATGGCTACTCCTTC
TRBV7-9	NA	NA	TRBJ2-5	CASSSTASGNEQYF	TGTGCCAGCAGCTCGACGGCTTCGGGCAATGAGCAGTACTTC
TRBV9	NA	NA	TRBJ2-1	CASSVEAGLSYNEQFF	TGTGCCAGCAGCGTAGAGGCGGGGCTCTCCTACAATGAGCAGTTCTTC
TRBV6-5	TRBD2	many	TRBJ2-3	CASSSGGASTDTQYF	TGTGCCAGCAGCTCCGGGGGGGCCTCAACAGATACGCAGTATTTT
TRBV12-3/TRBV12-4	TRBD1	NA	TRBJ1-2	CASSFVARGLRTGRNYGYTF	TGTGCCAGCAGTTTTGTAGCCCGGGGATTGAGGACAGGGAGGAACTATGGCTACACCTTC
TRBV7-9	NA	NA	TRBJ1-6	CASSTDSSNSPLHF	TGTGCCAGCAGCACAGACAGCAGTAATTCACCCCTCCACTTT
TRBV20-1	TRBD2	NA	TRBJ2-3	CSAQGLAGGSDTQYF	TGCAGTGCCCAGGGACTAGCGGGAGGGTCAGATACGCAGTATTTT
TRBV6-5	NA	few	TRBJ1-4	CASSVTASNEKLFF	TGTGCCAGCAGTGTGACGGCAAGTAATGAAAAACTGTTTTTT